This T cell receptor (beta chain) was sequenced for a study of T-cell reconstitution after alpha-beta-depleted transplantation in children. The germline V gene encodes CDR1 DFQATT and CDR2 SNEGSKA (reference sequence). The CDR3 contains 13 residues. The V gene lost 1 base and the J gene lost 6 bases, with 10 bases spanning the gap. About this clonotype itself: Its antigen remains unidentified.

Study-wide points: Surviving recipient T cells and thymic progenitors underlay high day-60 TCRbeta diversity in some patients.

Preparation of the TCRbeta library involved a method that used unique molecular identifiers. TCRdb reprocessed the PCR reads with MiXCR, giving one entry per CDR3 protein. The sample yields 670,000 or so distinct CDR3 sequences, less than 15% seen once. The chain joins TRBV20-1 to TRBJ2-1; D is possibly TRBD2 (6 bases). This TCR came from a girl aged 2-10 years with congenital amegakaryocytic thrombocytopenia, due to receive a stem cell transplant. The material was PBMCs, obtained before TCRalphabeta/CD19-depleted stem cell transplant. The CDR3: CSARVAGSNEQFF. The CDR3 nucleotides read TGCAGTGCTAGAGTCGCCGGGAGCAATGAGCAGTTCTTC.